In its sample, the clone carrying this TCR beta chain was seen many times. This sample is drawn from a study of T cells after yellow fever vaccination. CDR1 is DFQATT, CDR2 SNEGSKA, per germline (reference sequence). This CDR3 is 16 amino acids long. J gave up 7 bases and V 0 bases, and 13 bases lay outside the gene matches. TCRdb independently ran MiXCR on the 5' RACE reads; one entry per CDR3 protein. The table has 300,000 to 400,000 distinct CDR3 sequences, approximately 9% seen once. This specimen consisted of PBMCs, obtained on the day of the first yellow fever vaccination. The receptor comes from a man aged 18 to 30 who received the YFV17D yellow fever vaccine. The chain uses TRBV20-1 and TRBJ2-3, with TRBD2 matching over 7 bases. CDR3 sequence reads: CSARDSSTTSLNTQYF. The CDR3 nucleotides read TGCAGTGCTAGAGATTCTTCGACGACTAGCCTCAATACGCAGTATTTT.